These 3 T cell receptor beta chains were all obtained from the same sample, sequenced in a study of read filtering for tumor transcriptome and immune sequencing. Molecular barcoded adaptors covering alpha/delta and beta/gamma chains were used on 400 ng RNA. Each CDR3 protein gets one entry after TCRdb re-called the reads with MiXCR. Found here are over 14,000 distinct CDR3 sequences, around 21% of them singletons; the top ten hold approximately 80%. The sample comprised a population of CD138-negative cells sorted from bone marrow. The receptors come from a donor aged 40 or over with multiple myeloma.

This clonotype was counted a few times. J is TRBJ2-2 and V is TRBV11-2; D is possibly TRBD1 (6 bases). The CDR3 consists of 15 residues. Trimming pared 5 bases from V and 8 bases from J, leaving 18 bases between. Germline lookup yields CDR1 SGHAT and CDR2 FQNNGV. The CDR3 region has the DNA TGTGCCAGCAGCCAAATCACCAGGGGATTGGGGGAGCTGTTTTTT. Amino acid sequence: CASSQITRGLGELFF. Complete variable domain (other parts from reference TRBV11-2 and TRBJ2-2): EAGVAQSPRYKIIEKRQSVAFWCNPISGHATLYWYQQILGQGPKLLIQFQNNGVVDDSQLPKDRFSAERLKGVDSTLKIQPAKLEDSAVYLCASSQITRGLGELFFGEGSRLTVL.

The chain combines TRBV2 with TRBJ2-4, with 8 bases lining up with TRBD1. The germline gives CDR1 SNHLY, CDR2 FYNNEI. The CDR3 totals 14 residues. Germline trimming cut 6 bases from V and 8 bases from J; bases unmatched to any gene: 9. CDR3 protein: CASRQPGGKDIQYF. The CDR3 DNA is TGTGCCAGCAGGCAACCAGGGGGCAAGGACATTCAGTACTTC.

This chain uses TRBV4-2 with TRBJ1-3; D call uncertain. Trimming shortened V by 0 bases and J by 3 bases, and 9 bases separated the two germline ends. There are 15 residues in the CDR3. Germline CDR1 and CDR2: LGHNA and YNFKEQ. CDR3 protein: CASSQDGRVGNTIYF. For the CDR3, the DNA is TGTGCCAGCAGCCAAGATGGAAGAGTTGGAAACACCATATATTTT.